What follows is one T cell receptor (beta chain) and its context. Its antigen is undetermined. Timing groups of about 4 and about 12 weeks for second doses were pooled. The record originates from a study of T cell responses to AZD1222 COVID-19 vaccine. Sequenced by immunoSEQ multiplex PCR; TCRdb stores in-frame clones only, minus some. The sample holds over 110,000 clones, around 90% seen once. From germline, CDR1 is SGDLS and CDR2 YYNGEE. This CDR3 contains 16 residues. Unmatched junction bases numbered 4, after V lost 0 bases and J lost 2 bases. General study findings and limits: In a largely white British group with more females than males, clonal diversity was possibly underestimated. Only a handful of AZD1222 recipients were seropositive at baseline. Researchers took repertoire samples only after the peak T cell response had come.

V gene TRBV9 combines with J gene TRBJ2-2; 7 bases fit TRBD2. The sequenced sample was peripheral blood, obtained 28 days after the second AZD1222 dose. This sequence was found in an adult who received the AZD1222 COVID-19 vaccine. The CDR3 spells CASSVVSSGNTGELFF. CDR3 in DNA: TGTGCCAGCAGCGTAGTATCTAGCGGTAACACCGGGGAGCTGTTTTTT.